This T cell receptor (beta chain) comes out of a study of cytomegalovirus exposure and HLA in healthy donors. It was with 60 Vbeta and 13 Jbeta primers that the PCR ran. The method was immunoSEQ multiplex PCR; TCRdb's version includes in-frame clones alone and lacks a portion of them. The data contain about 67,000 clones, more than 80% of them singletons. In the case of this clone: No antigen is known for it.

The CDR3 loop spans 11 amino acids. V was pared by 0 bases and J by 6 bases, with 4 bases between. Germline V gene sequence: CDR1 DFQATT, CDR2 SNEGSKA (reference sequence). Study outcomes and limitations: A later examination showed that TCR association rates differed by HLA locus, with DRB1 most and HLA-C fewest. The classifier, whose performance was assessed in both the original and validation cohorts, reportedly diagnosed cytomegalovirus status with high specificity and sensitivity.

The chain joins TRBV20-1 to TRBJ2-3, with D unclear. The TCR originated in a woman aged 25 to 45 in good health and CMV-seropositive. The sequenced sample consisted of PBMCs. For the CDR3, the DNA is TGCAGTGCTAGAGACGGGGATACGCAGTATTTT. Translated, it gives CSARDGDTQYF.